Listed below are T cell receptor beta chains from one sample, sequenced in a study of blood T cell repertoires in COVID-19. The data were produced by immunoSEQ multiplex PCR, yet TCRdb's version contains in-frame clones alone and is incomplete. The data show some 320,000 clones, more than 75% seen once. Sample: peripheral blood. The receptors derive from a woman aged 45-59 years who had recovered from COVID-19. Both conserved end residues are part of each CDR3. The D gene is left open where the match is weak. Part of the rows lack a size; the others show once, few, many or a class for expanded clones.

TRBV5-1	TRBJ1-6	TRBD1	NA	CASTRGQGFSSPLHF	TGCGCCAGCACCCGGGGACAGGGGTTCAGTTCACCCCTCCACTTT
TRBV6-2/TRBV6-3	TRBJ2-3	NA	NA	CASSYGRADTQYF	TGTGCCAGCAGTTACGGCCGGGCAGATACGCAGTATTTT
TRBV2	TRBJ1-2	NA	NA	CASSEALTYGYTF	TGTGCCAGCAGTGAAGCGCTCACTTATGGCTACACCTTC
TRBV28	TRBJ2-2	TRBD1	NA	CASRRQGPTGELFF	TGTGCCAGCAGGAGACAGGGTCCCACCGGGGAGCTGTTTTTT
TRBV7-2	TRBJ1-3	NA	NA	CASSFGRGIGNTIYF	TGTGCCAGCAGCTTCGGACGGGGAATTGGAAACACCATATATTTT
TRBV7-2	TRBJ1-2	NA	NA	CASSPSWGQSYGYTF	TGTGCCAGCAGCCCGAGCTGGGGGCAGAGCTATGGCTACACCTTC
TRBV20-1	TRBJ1-6	NA	NA	CSARILSPLHF	TGCAGTGCTAGAATTCTTTCACCCCTCCACTTT
TRBV10-1	TRBJ2-3	TRBD1	NA	CASSQGGTDTQYF	TGCGCCAGCAGCCAGGGGGGCACAGATACGCAGTATTTT
TRBV18	TRBJ1-2	NA	few	CASSNQRMTDYGYTF	TGTGCCAGCTCGAATCAACGCATGACAGACTATGGCTACACCTTC
TRBV7-9	TRBJ2-2	NA	NA	CASSGTTLRGGELFF	TGTGCCAGCAGCGGAACGACGTTAAGGGGCGGGGAGCTGTTTTTT
TRBV4-3	TRBJ1-6	TRBD1	NA	CASSQDGTGVSPLHF	TGCGCCAGCAGCCAAGATGGGACAGGGGTTTCACCCCTCCACTTT
TRBV7-2	TRBJ2-4	NA	NA	CASSQSTGNIQYF	TGTGCCAGCAGCCAAAGTACGGGGAACATTCAGTACTTC
TRBV7-2	TRBJ1-2	TRBD1	NA	CASIPGQGAYGYTF	TGTGCCAGCATCCCAGGACAGGGGGCATATGGCTACACCTTC
TRBV28	TRBJ1-5	NA	NA	CASSLVSGTSNQPQHF	TGTGCCAGCAGTTTAGTCTCGGGGACAAGCAATCAGCCCCAGCATTTT
TRBV5-1	TRBJ1-1	TRBD1	many	CASSSAVTGGLIAFF	TGCGCCAGCAGCTCAGCTGTGACAGGGGGCTTGATTGCTTTCTTT
TRBV12-3/TRBV12-4	TRBJ2-1	NA	NA	CASSSTYNEQFF	TGTGCCAGCAGTTCCACATACAATGAGCAGTTCTTC
TRBV29-1	TRBJ1-2	NA	NA	CSVEQDRGYTF	TGCAGCGTGGAACAGGACAGAGGCTACACCTTC
TRBV6-5	TRBJ2-2	TRBD2	NA	CASSYSELAAGELFF	TGTGCCAGCAGTTACTCGGAACTAGCGGCCGGGGAGCTGTTTTTT
TRBV28	TRBJ2-1	TRBD2	NA	CASSSLASGGAWNEQFF	TGTGCCAGCAGTTCCTTGGCTAGCGGGGGGGCGTGGAATGAGCAGTTCTTC
TRBV7-5	TRBJ2-5	NA	NA	CARSPRLAGSQETQYF	TGTGCCAGAAGCCCAAGACTAGCGGGGTCACAAGAGACCCAGTACTTC
TRBV11-1	TRBJ2-2	NA	NA	CATVPRVHGWLFF	TGTGCCACCGTCCCTCGGGTCCACGGATGGCTGTTTTTT
TRBV6-5	TRBJ1-5	NA	once	CASSYWGQGNQPQHF	TGTGCCAGCAGTTACTGGGGACAAGGCAATCAGCCCCAGCATTTT
TRBV4-3	TRBJ1-2	TRBD1	NA	CASSQDRGTGGVHGYTF	TGCGCCAGCAGCCAAGATCGTGGGACAGGGGGCGTTCATGGCTACACCTTC
TRBV4-2	TRBJ2-2	TRBD2	NA	CASSQDPSGSLPGELFF	TGTGCCAGCAGCCAAGATCCCAGCGGGAGCCTCCCCGGGGAGCTGTTTTTT